One sample yielded the 5 T cell receptor beta chains listed below, sequenced in a study of cytomegalovirus exposure and HLA in healthy donors. Generated by immunoSEQ multiplex PCR, the TCRdb table keeps only in-frame clones and is missing some. The data hold about 57,000 clones, with more than 80% observed a single time. Source material: PBMCs. The origin of the receptors is a young woman in good health and CMV-seronegative.

The chain links TRBV4-2 to TRBJ2-1, with TRBD1 matching over 8 bases. The germline V gene has CDR1 LGHNA and CDR2 YNFKEQ. V lost 2 bases and J lost 10; bases outside the gene matches: 7. The CDR3 contains 14 residues. The CDR3 protein is CASSQLDRAGEQFF. The CDR3 DNA sequence: TGTGCCAGCAGCCAACTGGACAGGGCAGGAGAGCAGTTCTTC.

The chain combines TRBV10-3 with TRBJ2-3; TRBD2 aligns across 8 bases. CDR1 and CDR2 from the germline V gene are ENHRY and SYGVKD. The CDR3 is made up of 15 amino acids. Trimming cost V 3 bases and J 2 bases; bases outside gene matches: 4. CDR3 sequence reads: CAISELAELTDTQYF. The CDR3 DNA is TGTGCCATCAGTGAACTAGCGGAGCTCACAGATACGCAGTATTTT.

V gene TRBV10-3 combines with J gene TRBJ2-3; 9 bases fit TRBD2. V dropped 6 bases and J dropped 4; count of bases not matched to a gene: 5. The germline V gene has CDR1 ENHRY and CDR2 SYGVKD. This CDR3 has 14 residues. The CDR3 DNA reads as TGTGCCATCAGAGCGGGGGGTCCCCCAGATACGCAGTATTTT. Amino acids: CAIRAGGPPDTQYF.

The chain is built from TRBV18 and TRBJ1-1; D unresolved. Germline V gene lookup returns CDR1 KGHSH and CDR2 LQKENI. V was shortened by 3 bases and J by 1 base, with 9 bases between the two germline ends. The CDR3 covers 14 residues. The CDR3 DNA sequence: TGTGCCAGCTCACCGTCCCCCAAGAACACTGAAGCTTTCTTT. Encoded protein: CASSPSPKNTEAFF.

The chain couples TRBV5-4 to TRBJ1-1; possibly TRBD1 for D (5 bases). Germline V lookup: CDR1 SGHNT, CDR2 YYREEE (reference sequence). The CDR3 spans 14 residues. V was clipped by 3 bases and J by 0 bases, with 9 bases between them. As DNA, the CDR3 is TGTGCCAGCAGCTCTCGCAGGGTGAACACTGAAGCTTTCTTT. Amino acid sequence: CASSSRRVNTEAFF.